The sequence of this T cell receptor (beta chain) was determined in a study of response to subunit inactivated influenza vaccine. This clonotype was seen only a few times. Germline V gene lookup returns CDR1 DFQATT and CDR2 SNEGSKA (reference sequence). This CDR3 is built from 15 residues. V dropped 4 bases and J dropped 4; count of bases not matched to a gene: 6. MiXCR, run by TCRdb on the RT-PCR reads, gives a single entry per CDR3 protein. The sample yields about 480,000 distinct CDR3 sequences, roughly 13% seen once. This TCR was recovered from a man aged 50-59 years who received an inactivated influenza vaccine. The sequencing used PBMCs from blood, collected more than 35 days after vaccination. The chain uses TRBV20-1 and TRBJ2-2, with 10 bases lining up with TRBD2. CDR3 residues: CSATAGGPGTGELFF. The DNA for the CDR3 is TGCAGTGCTACAGCGGGAGGGCCTGGCACCGGGGAGCTGTTTTTT.